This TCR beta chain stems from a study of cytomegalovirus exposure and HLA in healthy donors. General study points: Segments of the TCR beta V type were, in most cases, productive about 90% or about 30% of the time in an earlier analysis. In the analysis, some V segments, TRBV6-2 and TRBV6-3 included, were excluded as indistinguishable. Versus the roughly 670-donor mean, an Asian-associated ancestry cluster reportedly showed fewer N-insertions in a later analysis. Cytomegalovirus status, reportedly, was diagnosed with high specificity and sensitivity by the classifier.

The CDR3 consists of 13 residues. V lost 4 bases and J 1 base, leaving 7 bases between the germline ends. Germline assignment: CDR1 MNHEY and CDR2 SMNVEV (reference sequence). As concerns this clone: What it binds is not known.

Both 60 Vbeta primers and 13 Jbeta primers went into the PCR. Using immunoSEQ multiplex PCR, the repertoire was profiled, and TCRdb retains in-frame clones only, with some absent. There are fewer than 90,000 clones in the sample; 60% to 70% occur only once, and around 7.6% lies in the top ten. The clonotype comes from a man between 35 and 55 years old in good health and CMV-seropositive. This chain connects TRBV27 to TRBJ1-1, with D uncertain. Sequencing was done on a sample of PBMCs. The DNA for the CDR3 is TGTGCCAGCAGTTCTAACAGGAACACTGAAGCTTTCTTT. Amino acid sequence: CASSSNRNTEAFF.